Following are 30 T cell receptor beta chains from one sample sequenced in a study of CD8+CD57+ T cells in acquired aplastic anemia. Flow cytometry had shown expanded CD8+CD57+ cells in the patients chosen for sequencing. The study profiled TCR beta VDJ and CDR3 using genomic DNA as template. MiXCR, run by TCRdb on the reads, gives a single entry per CDR3 protein. The sample yields 150,000 or so distinct CDR3 sequences, around 48% seen once. The sequenced material came from sorted CD4+, CD8+, or CD8+CD57+ T cells (not recorded which) from PBMCs. The receptors derive from a human donor with aplastic anemia.

The table lists this clonotype with many counts. The chain employs TRBV5-6 and TRBJ1-6, with TRBD1 matching 10 bases. In germline, CDR1 is SGHDT, CDR2 YYEEEE. This CDR3 comprises 14 residues. J was trimmed by 12 bases and V by 3 bases; bases with no gene match: 6. The CDR3 reads CASSSGQGIGPLHF. In DNA form, the CDR3 reads TGTGCCAGCAGCTCGGGACAGGGGATCGGACCCCTCCACTTT.

The genes are TRBV24-1 and TRBJ1-2; tentative D call: TRBD1 (6 bases). The CDR3 runs to 13 residues. Trimming removed 6 bases from V and 7 bases from J, with 14 bases in between. Per the germline V gene, CDR1 is KGHDR and CDR2 is SFDVKD. CDR3 sequence: CATSQGGGSGYTF. CDR3 DNA sequence: TGTGCCACCAGTCAGGGAGGGGGTTCTGGCTACACCTTC.

The V gene is TRBV29-1, the J gene TRBJ2-1; weak D call: TRBD2 (6 bases). The germline CDR1 and CDR2 sequences are SQVTM and ANQGSEA. Trimming cost V 3 bases and J 3 bases, with 9 bases left between them. This CDR3 comprises 13 residues. The CDR3 DNA reads as TGCAGCGTTGACGGGGGAGTCTACAATGAGCAGTTCTTC. This sequence encodes CSVDGGVYNEQFF.

A few counts support this clonotype. This chain joins TRBV24-1 and TRBJ2-7; D remains ambiguous. The V end lost 2 bases, the J end lost 0 bases, and 10 bases lay between the germline ends. From germline, CDR1 is KGHDR and CDR2 SFDVKD. CDR3 length: 15 residues. The CDR3 reads CATSDSTHPSYEQYF. CDR3 DNA sequence: TGTGCCACCAGTGATTCAACCCACCCCTCCTACGAGCAGTACTTC.

A single count supports this clonotype. A junction boundary mismatches the germline segment, possibly from a read error. V gene TRBV5-4 combines with J gene TRBJ2-5, with 7 bases matching TRBD2. There are 15 residues in the CDR3. Germline V gene sequence: CDR1 SGHNT, CDR2 YYREEE (reference sequence). The CDR3 spells CASSPGWGGEGTQHF. As DNA, the CDR3 is TGTGCCAGCAGCCCCGGGTGGGGGGGTGAAGGGACCCAGCACTTC. The full variable domain, its missing parts supplied by reference TRBV5-4 and TRBJ2-5, is ETGVTQSPTHLIKTRGQQVTLRCSSQSGHNTVSWYQQALGQGPQFIFQYYREEENGRGNFPPRFSGLQFPNYSSELNVNALELDDSALYLCASSPGWGGEGTQHFGPGTRLLVL.

At least ten counts were recorded for this clonotype. The V call is TRBV6-5, the J call TRBJ1-1, with a weak D call TRBD1 (5 bases). The V end was cut by 7 bases, the J end by 1 base, with 10 bases between. The CDR3 spans 13 residues. From germline, CDR1 is MNHEY and CDR2 SVGAGI. The CDR3 sequence is CASTRGENTEAFF. Written as DNA, the CDR3 is TGTGCCAGCACGAGGGGCGAGAACACTGAAGCTTTCTTT.

This clonotype came up many times. The V gene is TRBV20-1, the J gene TRBJ2-1; 8 nucleotides line up with TRBD2. This CDR3 has 15 residues. Germline-derived CDR1 and CDR2 are DFQATT and SNEGSKA (reference sequence). V gave up 7 bases and J gave up 6 bases; unmatched junction bases: 14. The CDR3, as DNA: TGCAGTGGCCCAAACCCAGCGGGAGACCCCAATGAGCAGTTCTTC. Translation: CSGPNPAGDPNEQFF.

The rearrangement joins TRBV2 to TRBJ2-1, with 16 bases that match TRBD2. CDR1 and CDR2 (germline): SNHLY, FYNNEI. The CDR3 totals 17 residues. V lost 6 bases, J lost 7 bases, and 9 bases stayed unmatched. CDR3 in DNA: TGTGCCAGCAGCAGGGGACTAGCGGGAGGGCCAGGTAATGAGCAGTTCTTC. Its protein is CASSRGLAGGPGNEQFF.

The rearrangement uses TRBV20-1 and TRBJ2-6; D remains ambiguous. The V end lost 1 base, the J end lost 3 bases, and 4 bases lay between the germline ends. The CDR3 has 13 amino acids. Germline lookup yields CDR1 DFQATT and CDR2 SNEGSKA (reference sequence). The chain's CDR3 is CSARAIGANVLTF. The CDR3, as DNA: TGCAGTGCTAGAGCAATTGGGGCCAACGTCCTGACTTTC.

This clonotype was recorded many times. The chain joins TRBV5-6 to TRBJ1-2; the D is unclear. Germline-derived CDR1 and CDR2 are SGHDT and YYEEEE. Between the trimmed V and J ends, which lost 4 bases and 2 bases, there was a span of 15 bases. The CDR3 has 15 residues. CDR3 DNA sequence: TGTGCCAGCAGCCTCGGTCGGGGTTTAAACTATGGCTACACCTTC. Translated, it gives CASSLGRGLNYGYTF. Full variable domain (remainder filled in from reference TRBV5-6 and TRBJ1-2): DAGVTQSPTHLIKTRGQQVTLRCSPKSGHDTVSWYQQALGQGPQFIFQYYEEEERQRGNFPDRFSGHQFPNYSSELNVNALLLGDSALYLCASSLGRGLNYGYTFGSGTRLTVV.

V usage is TRBV19 and J usage is TRBJ1-1, with TRBD1 matching over 11 bases. With V trimmed by 5 bases and J by 6 bases, 5 bases remained unmatched. The CDR3 is 14 residues long. Germline CDR1 LNHDA, CDR2 SQIVND (reference sequence). In DNA, the CDR3 is TGTGCCAGTAGTGGGACAGGGGGTCGGGCTGAAGCTTTCTTT. This gives the protein CASSGTGGRAEAFF.

In its sample, this clonotype was seen many times. The rearrangement joins TRBV12-3 or TRBV12-4 to TRBJ1-2; 7 bases agree with TRBD1. V was pared by 6 bases and J by 2 bases, with 3 bases of the junction left unmatched. The CDR3 length is 13 residues. The CDR3 protein is CASSPTGNYGYTF. The CDR3 DNA reads TGTGCCAGCAGCCCGACAGGGAACTATGGCTACACCTTC.

As concerns this clonotype: This sequence may be a read error, since a much larger clone differs from it by one base. The rearrangement uses TRBV6-1 and TRBJ1-2; D is possibly TRBD1 (5 bases). The length of the CDR3 is 13 residues. In germline, CDR1 is MNHNS, CDR2 SASEGT. The CDR3 region is CASSPVGLYGYAF. The CDR3 nucleotides read TGTGCCAGCAGTCCTGTGGGGCTCTATGGCTACGCCTTC.

In this sample, this clonotype turned up many times. The V gene is TRBV9, the J gene TRBJ2-7, with TRBD2 matching over 11 bases. V was clipped by 3 bases and J by 6 bases; unmatched bases: 5. The CDR3 has 14 amino acids. Germline V lookup: CDR1 SGDLS, CDR2 YYNGEE. CDR3 sequence (DNA): TGTGCCAGCAGCGAACTAGCGGGAGTGAGCGAGCAGTACTTC. Translated: CASSELAGVSEQYF. The entire variable domain, with the rest obtained from reference TRBV9 and TRBJ2-7, is as follows: DSGVTQTPKHLITATGQRVTLRCSPRSGDLSVYWYQQSLDQGLQFLIQYYNGEERAKGNILERFSAQQFPDLHSELNLSSLELGDSALYFCASSELAGVSEQYFGPGTRLTVT.

There are many counts of this clonotype. This chain joins TRBV19 and TRBJ1-5, with D unresolved. CDR3 length equals 12 residues. Germline-derived CDR1 and CDR2 are LNHDA and SQIVND (reference sequence). The V end lost 7 bases, the J end lost 3 bases, and 7 bases lay between the germline ends. The CDR3: CASISANQPQHF. The CDR3 region has the DNA TGTGCCAGTATCTCGGCCAATCAGCCCCAGCATTTT.

This rearrangement joins TRBV15 to TRBJ2-3; 13 nucleotides align to TRBD2. CDR1 is LNHNV and CDR2 is YYDKDF in the germline V gene (reference sequence). V lost 4 bases, J lost 0 bases, and 7 bases stayed unmatched. The CDR3 sequence is 18 residues long. CDR3 DNA sequence: TGTGCCACCAGCAAAGGACTAGCGGGGGCGGCAAGCACAGATACGCAGTATTTT. Translating it yields CATSKGLAGAASTDTQYF.

This chain connects TRBV5-1 to TRBJ2-1, with a possible D match to TRBD1 (5 bases). V lost 0 bases and J lost 4, with 11 bases in between. Per the germline V gene, CDR1 is SGHRS and CDR2 is YFSETQ. This CDR3 comprises 15 residues. In DNA, the CDR3 is TGCGCCAGCAGCTTGGGGCAGGGCCTATACAATGAGCAGTTCTTC. This gives the protein CASSLGQGLYNEQFF.

The chain couples TRBV20-1 to TRBJ2-5; TRBD2 matches 10 bases. CDR1 DFQATT and CDR2 SNEGSKA come from the germline V gene (reference sequence). CDR3 length: 13 residues. The V gene end was trimmed by 7 bases and the J gene end by 7 bases; junction bases not matched to a gene: 9. In nucleotides, the CDR3 is TGCAGTGTGGAAAGCGGGGGGGTCCGGACCCAGTACTTC. This encodes CSVESGGVRTQYF.

The chain employs TRBV29-1 and TRBJ1-4; weak D call: TRBD1 (5 bases). This CDR3 is built from 13 residues. Germline CDR1 and CDR2: SQVTM and ANQGSEA. Trimming left V 2 bases short and J 7 bases short, with 11 bases between. The CDR3 region is CSVETGSGEKLFF. The CDR3 DNA sequence: TGCAGCGTTGAAACAGGTTCAGGTGAAAAACTGTTTTTT.

The genes are TRBV29-1 and TRBJ2-3, with 7 bases fitting TRBD2. V was pared by 7 bases and J by 6 bases, with 1 base of the junction left unmatched. This CDR3 region has 10 residues. Germline CDR1 is SQVTM and CDR2 is ANQGSEA. The CDR3 region has the DNA TGCAGCGCCGGGAGGGATACGCAGTATTTT. Its translation: CSAGRDTQYF.

This clonotype was counted many times. The chain couples TRBV6-1 to TRBJ1-2; unclear D gene. Germline V gene sequence: CDR1 MNHNS, CDR2 SASEGT. Trimming took 2 bases from V and 5 from J, leaving 0 bases between them. The CDR3 runs 10 residues. This chain's CDR3 is CASSEYGYTF. As DNA, the CDR3 is TGTGCCAGCAGTGAATATGGCTACACCTTC.

The chain is built from TRBV7-3 and TRBJ2-3; TRBD2 aligns across 9 bases. The CDR3 is 15 amino acids. Trimming took 5 bases from V and 5 from J; bases not matched to a gene: 8. Germline CDR1 and CDR2: SGHTA and FQGTGA. CDR3 amino acids: CASSTGLALGDTQYF. In nucleotides, the CDR3 is TGTGCCAGCAGCACGGGACTAGCCCTGGGAGATACGCAGTATTTT.

This clonotype was counted ten times or more. This chain uses TRBV11-1 with TRBJ2-1; 9 nucleotides align to TRBD1. After removal of 2 bases from V and 2 bases from J, the junction contained 13 bases not matched to a gene. CDR3 length: 19 residues. Germline CDR1 and CDR2: SGHAT and FQDESV (reference sequence). The CDR3 DNA is TGTGCCAGCAGCTTATCCGTCTCACAGGGGGCGAACACCTACAATGAGCAGTTCTTC. It is translated as CASSLSVSQGANTYNEQFF.

The J gene is TRBJ2-7, the V gene TRBV7-3; a weak D match, TRBD2 (6 bases). This CDR3 is built from 14 residues. V was trimmed by 2 bases and J by 4 bases, leaving 12 bases between them. Germline CDR1 reads SGHTA; CDR2 reads FQGTGA. The CDR3 nucleotides read TGTGCCAGCAGCTTAGATTTGGGAGGTTACGAGCAGTACTTC. Translating gives CASSLDLGGYEQYF.

The genes are TRBV7-7 and TRBJ2-1, with a tentative D call TRBD2 (6 bases). Trimming shortened V by 11 bases and J by 1 base, and 12 bases separated the two germline ends. In germline, CDR1 is SSHAT, CDR2 FNYEAQ (reference sequence). The CDR3 extends over 13 amino acids. CDR3 sequence (DNA): TGTGCCTGGGGGGACTCTTCCTACAATGAGCAGTTCTTC. Translated, it gives CAWGDSSYNEQFF.

Concerning this clonotype: Possible read error: a much larger clone is one base away. V usage is TRBV20-1 and J usage is TRBJ2-4, with no clear D. The CDR3 contains 15 residues. Germline loops: CDR1 DFQATT, CDR2 SNEGSKA (reference sequence). The CDR3: CSARAQFLAKNLQYF. The CDR3 DNA follows: TGCAGTGCTAGAGCTCAGTTTTTAGCCAAAAACCTTCAGTACTTC.

Regarding this clonotype: As the CDR3 is not closed by the conserved phenylalanine or tryptophan, this likely results from a read error. CDR3 loop: CASSQEFAVPTQYS. CDR3 in DNA: TGTGCCAGCAGCCAAGAGTTTGCAGTCCCCACGCAGTATTCT. The chain carries TRBV3-1 and TRBJ2-3; unclear D gene. CDR3 size: 14 residues. The V end was cut by 0 bases, the J end by 9 bases, with 13 bases between. CDR1 is LGHDT and CDR2 is YNNKEL in the germline V gene (reference sequence).

As concerns this clonotype: The junction departs from the called germline gene at one end, perhaps through a read error. The chain carries TRBV20-1 and TRBJ2-1, with 10 bases that match TRBD2. This CDR3 spans 12 amino acids. CDR1 DFQATT and CDR2 SNEGSKA come from the germline V gene (reference sequence). For the CDR3, the DNA is TGCAGTGCTATACAACTGGGAAGCGGGGGGGCCTTC. This translates into CSAIQLGSGGAF.

The V and J genes are TRBV19 and TRBJ1-1; tentative D call: TRBD1 (6 bases). The V end lost 7 bases, the J end lost 2 bases, and 14 bases lay between the germline ends. This CDR3 is 14 amino acids long. Germline CDR1 LNHDA, CDR2 SQIVND (reference sequence). The CDR3 loop is CASIKGDKNTEAFF. CDR3 sequence (DNA): TGTGCCAGTATCAAGGGGGACAAAAACACTGAAGCTTTCTTT.

The count of this clonotype is one. This rearrangement joins TRBV24-1 to TRBJ2-7; TRBD1 matches 12 bases. This CDR3 is built from 15 residues. Per the germline V gene, CDR1 is KGHDR and CDR2 is SFDVKD. J gave up 7 bases and V 4 bases, and 7 bases lay outside the gene matches. The CDR3 DNA sequence: TGTGCCACCAGTGACGCGGGACAGGGGGCGGGGGAGCAGTACTTC. Translation: CATSDAGQGAGEQYF.